This is a list of T cell receptor beta chains from one sample in a study of T cell responses to AZD1222 COVID-19 vaccine. The table came from immunoSEQ multiplex PCR; TCRdb's copy has only in-frame clones and leaves some out. The table has about 120,000 clones, about 85% seen once; the top ten hold over 1.5%. This sample comprised peripheral blood, obtained on day 0 of AZD1222 vaccination. The receptors were gathered from an adult in good health. The conserved cysteine and the conserved F or W are not part of the CDR3 here. Some rows have no size entry. The others give once, few or many, or a class for an expanded clone.

size,V,CDR3
-,TRBV11-3,ASSLAGGDNEQF
-,TRBV6-5,ASNIPPSQPQH
-,TRBV6-5,ASSYDRHYGYT
-,TRBV6-5,ASSYGGYGNTIY
-,TRBV7-9,ASSFTQGVNTGELF
-,TRBV5-6,ASRRQNSNQPQH
once,TRBV3-1/TRBV3-2,ASSRTWTSGGETQY
-,TRBV5-1,ASSLGRTGQYT
-,TRBV13,ASSLRPIALNNEQF
-,TRBV15,ATSREAGASGNTIY
-,TRBV11-2,ASSLALNSPLH
-,TRBV6-5,ASSYDFGAGNTIY
-,TRBV6-5,ASRTDSMQAF
few,TRBV7-8,ASSLFGQGARYGYT
-,TRBV19,ASADRDRALYEQY
few,TRBV28,ASSFPGATEAF
-,TRBV5-4,ASSFQLAGKETQY
-,TRBV7-9,ASSRTGDPSLYEQY
-,TRBV4-1,ASSPARTGDQPQH
-,TRBV18,ASSPGWSIRAYEQY
-,TRBV6-5,ASSSTNYQPQH
-,TRBV10-2,ASTGQGGYEQY
-,TRBV2,ASRGTGISPGDTEAF
few,TRBV5-1,ASSSGQGSNTEAF
-,TRBV3-1/TRBV3-2,ATRGQPSYEQY
-,TRBV27,ASSGGGPYTQY
few,TRBV12-2,ASRYRDSPYEQY
once,TRBV6-5,ASRQLQRGQPQH
-,TRBV6-5,ASMETSNTEAF
-,TRBV30,AGGPSGNEQY
-,TRBV6-5,ASSWDRAGDTEAF
once,TRBV10-3,AISGTVKNTEAF
few,TRBV7-9,ASSAHDSNQPQH
-,TRBV4-1,ASSPDLMNTEAF
-,TRBV6-5,ASSYSRVNTEAF
-,TRBV19,ASSDDRGRKKAF
-,TRBV5-1,ASSLGARDTQY
-,TRBV27,ASSRDRADQPQH
-,TRBV4-1,ASSQEAGVTIEQY
-,TRBV11-2,ASSLGGAEPRGETQY
-,TRBV18,ASSPTGNYGYT
-,TRBV9,ASSPWDTEAF
-,TRBV30,AWRRSSGNTIY
once,TRBV27,ASSLRTTGGRETQY
-,TRBV10-3,ASGDRVIEQY
-,TRBV2,ASSEGQPDLSYEQY
-,TRBV5-1,ASSYRGRGELF
-,TRBV5-6,ASSLVGTEAF
-,TRBV4-1,ASSQGTVGANVLT
-,TRBV18,ASSPGPSGYEQY
-,TRBV12-3/TRBV12-4,ASTPGLLGYT
-,TRBV28,ASSLYRGHSNSPLH